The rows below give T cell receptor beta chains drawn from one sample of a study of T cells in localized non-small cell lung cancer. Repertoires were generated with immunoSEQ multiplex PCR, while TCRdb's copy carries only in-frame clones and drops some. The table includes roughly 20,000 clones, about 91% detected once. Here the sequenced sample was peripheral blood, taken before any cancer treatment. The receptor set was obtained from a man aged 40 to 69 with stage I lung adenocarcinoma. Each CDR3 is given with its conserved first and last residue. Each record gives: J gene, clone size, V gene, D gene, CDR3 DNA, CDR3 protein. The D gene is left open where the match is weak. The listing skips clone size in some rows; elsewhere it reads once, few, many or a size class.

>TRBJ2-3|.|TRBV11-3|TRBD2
TGTGCCAGCAGCCCGCCGGGGGGGGATACGCAGTATTTT
CASSPPGGDTQYF
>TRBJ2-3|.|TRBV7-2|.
TGTGCCAGCAGCTTACCCCCCGCCACAGATACGCAGTATTTT
CASSLPPATDTQYF
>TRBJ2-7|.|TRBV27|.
TGTGCCAGCAGCCTCACAGGGACCTACGAGCAGTACTTC
CASSLTGTYEQYF
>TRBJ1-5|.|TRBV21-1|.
TGTGCCAGCAGCAAAGATCAGACGGCCATTCAGCCCCAGCATTTT
CASSKDQTAIQPQHF
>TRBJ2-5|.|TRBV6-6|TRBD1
TGTGCCAGCCGCTGGACAGGACAAGAGACCCAGTACTTC
CASRWTGQETQYF
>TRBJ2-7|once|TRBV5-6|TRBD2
TGTGCCAGCAGCTTCCGGGGGGGCGACGAGCAGTACTTC
CASSFRGGDEQYF
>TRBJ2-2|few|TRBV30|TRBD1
TGTGCCGAACACTGCCGTAGGGACAGGGAACAAACGGAGACCGGGGAGCTGTTTTTT
CAEHCRRDREQTETGELFF
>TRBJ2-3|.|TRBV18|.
TGTGCCAGCTCACCAGTGGGGGGCCAGAACACAGATACGCAGTATTTT
CASSPVGGQNTDTQYF
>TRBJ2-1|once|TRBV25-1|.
TGTGCCAGCAGAATACAGGGATTTGGTGAGCAGTTCTTC
CASRIQGFGEQFF
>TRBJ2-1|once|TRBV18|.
TGTGCCAGCTCAGTTCAAAGTGGGTCCAACAATGAGCAGTTCTTC
CASSVQSGSNNEQFF
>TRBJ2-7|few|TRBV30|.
TGTGCCTGGAGCGGTCAGGCGATGTACGAGCAGTACTTC
CAWSGQAMYEQYF
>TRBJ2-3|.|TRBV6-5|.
TGTGCCAGCAGTTACGGGTCTTCAGATACGCAGTATTTT
CASSYGSSDTQYF
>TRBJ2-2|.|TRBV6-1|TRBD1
TGTGCCAGCGAGCGCCGGGACAGGGGTGCCAGGGAGCTGTTTTTT
CASERRDRGARELFF
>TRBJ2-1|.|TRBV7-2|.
TGTGCCAGCAGCTTGGGCCTAGAATACAATGAGCAGTTCTTC
CASSLGLEYNEQFF
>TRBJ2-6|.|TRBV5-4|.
TGTGCCAGCAGCTTGAGGGCTACTAGCTCTGGGGCCAACGTCCTGACTTTC
CASSLRATSSGANVLTF
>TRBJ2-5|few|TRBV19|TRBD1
TGTGCCAGTAAGGGGCCGGGACAGGGAAGAGAGACCCAGTACTTC
CASKGPGQGRETQYF
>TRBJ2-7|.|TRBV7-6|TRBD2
TGTGCCAGTCGGGGGGGCGGCTCCTACGAGCAGTACTTC
CASRGGGSYEQYF
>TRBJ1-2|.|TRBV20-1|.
TGCAGTGCTGTCACCGTGGGGGGCTACACCTTC
CSAVTVGGYTF
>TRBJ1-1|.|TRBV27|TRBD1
TGTGCCAGCAGTACGGGACAGACTAACACTGAAGCTTTCTTT
CASSTGQTNTEAFF
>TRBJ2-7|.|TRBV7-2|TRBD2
TGTGCCAGCAGCTTAAATGGACTAGCGGGAAACGAGCAGTACTTC
CASSLNGLAGNEQYF
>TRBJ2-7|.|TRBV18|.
TGTGCCAGCTCACCAAGGGACGGGAGCTACGAGCAGTACTTC
CASSPRDGSYEQYF
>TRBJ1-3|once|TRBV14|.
TGTGCCAGCAGCCACGACCGTGTGGGCACCATATATTTT
CASSHDRVGTIYF
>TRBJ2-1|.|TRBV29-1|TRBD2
TGCAGCGTTGAAGGTGGAGCGGGAGAGGTGGGCAATGAGCAGTTCTTC
CSVEGGAGEVGNEQFF
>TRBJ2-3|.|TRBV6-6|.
TGTGCCAGCAGTTACATCTCGGGAGATACGCAGTATTTT
CASSYISGDTQYF
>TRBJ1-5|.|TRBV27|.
TGTGCCAGCAGACCGGCGGGCCGGGGCGATCAGCCCCAGCATTTT
CASRPAGRGDQPQHF
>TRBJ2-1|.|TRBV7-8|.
TGTGCCAGCAGCTCCCCACTAGGGGGGGCATACAATGAGCAGTTCTTC
CASSSPLGGAYNEQFF
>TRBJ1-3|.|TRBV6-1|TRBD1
TGTGCCAGTAATCCTTCAGGGGGCTCAGGAAACACCATATATTTT
CASNPSGGSGNTIYF
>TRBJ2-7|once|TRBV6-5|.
TGTGCCAGCAGCCCGGGACCAGCGGATAGGGCGCAGTACTTC
CASSPGPADRAQYF
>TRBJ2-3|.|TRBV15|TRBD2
TGTGCCACCAGCACAGCGGGGGGGCCCTGGGATACGCAGTATTTT
CATSTAGGPWDTQYF
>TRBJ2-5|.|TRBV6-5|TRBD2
TGTGCCAGCAGTTACTCGGGACTAGCGGGAGGAGAGACCCAGTACTTC
CASSYSGLAGGETQYF
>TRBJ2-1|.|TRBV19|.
TGTGCCAGTAGTATAGATCGGGTGACCCCCTCCTACAATGAGCAGTTCTTC
CASSIDRVTPSYNEQFF
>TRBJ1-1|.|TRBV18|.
TGTGCCAGCTCACTACTACAGGGAACTGAAGCTTTCTTT
CASSLLQGTEAFF
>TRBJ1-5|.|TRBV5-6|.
TGTGCCAGCAGCTCTGGACAGCGCGGCGAGTGGGGGGGGAATCAGCCCCAGCATTTT
CASSSGQRGEWGGNQPQHF
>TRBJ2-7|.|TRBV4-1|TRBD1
TGCGCCAGCAGCCAAGGCGACAGGGCCTACGAGCAGTACTTC
CASSQGDRAYEQYF
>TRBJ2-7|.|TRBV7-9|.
TGTGCCAGCAGCTTATTTCCTTACGAGCAGTACTTC
CASSLFPYEQYF
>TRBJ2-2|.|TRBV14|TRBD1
TGTGCCAGCAGCCGTACTACCCTAGGACAGGTTTCTTACACCGGGGAGCTGTTTTTT
CASSRTTLGQVSYTGELFF
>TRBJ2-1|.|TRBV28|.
TGTGCCAGCACCTCAGACAGTGGGAGACGAAATGAGCAGTTCTTC
CASTSDSGRRNEQFF
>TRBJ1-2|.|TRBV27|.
TGTGCCAGCAGTTTTACGGTCTTGGGTGGCTACACCTTC
CASSFTVLGGYTF
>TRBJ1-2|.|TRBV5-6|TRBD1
TGTGCCAGCAGCCCCAAGGGGGCGAGAGGTGGCTACACCTTC
CASSPKGARGGYTF
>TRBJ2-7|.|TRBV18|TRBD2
TGTGCCAGCTCACCGGGAGGGCTGCTCGGCGAGCAGTACTTC
CASSPGGLLGEQYF
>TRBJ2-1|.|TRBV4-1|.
TGCGCCAGCAGCCAAGAGGCCGGCGTCATCTCGGATGAGCAGTTCTTC
CASSQEAGVISDEQFF
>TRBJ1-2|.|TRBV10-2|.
TGCGCCAGCAGTGGAAATATGGGTGGCTACACCTTC
CASSGNMGGYTF
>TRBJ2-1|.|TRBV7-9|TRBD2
TGTGCCAGCAGCTTTCCTAAGACTAGCAGCTACAATGAGCAGTTCTTC
CASSFPKTSSYNEQFF
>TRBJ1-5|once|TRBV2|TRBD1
TGTGCCAGCCGACAGGGGATTAGCAATCAGCCCCAGCATTTT
CASRQGISNQPQHF
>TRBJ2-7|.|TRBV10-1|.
TGCGCCAGCAGTGAGTATAGGGGTTCCGCGCAGTACTTC
CASSEYRGSAQYF
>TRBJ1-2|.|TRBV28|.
TGTGCCAGCAGATCACGTTCGGCACTTGTCTATGGCTACACCTTC
CASRSRSALVYGYTF
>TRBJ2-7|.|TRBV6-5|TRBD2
TGTGCCAGCAGTTACAGGTCTAGCGGTCTCTCCTACGAGCAGTACTTC
CASSYRSSGLSYEQYF
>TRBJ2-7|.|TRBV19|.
TGTGCCAGTGGTAGCTCCGGGTCCTACGAGCAGTACTTC
CASGSSGSYEQYF
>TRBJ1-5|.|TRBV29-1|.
TGCAGCGTTATGGACGGAAATCAGCCCCAGCATTTT
CSVMDGNQPQHF